This TCR beta chain was observed in a study of blood T cell repertoires in COVID-19. Study-level background: PBMCs, B-cell-depleted T cells, or T cells were the source of the cDNA or gDNA that made up the material.

Germline assignment: CDR1 MNHNY and CDR2 SVGAGI (reference sequence). Trimming removed 4 bases from V and 0 bases from J, with 15 bases in between. This CDR3 contains 16 residues. The assay was immunoSEQ multiplex PCR, and TCRdb's table has in-frame clones only and misses some. The sample yields around 240,000 clones, roughly 88% seen once. The source material was peripheral blood. The chain combines TRBV6-6 with TRBJ1-1; TRBD1 might be the D (5 bases). This receptor was identified in a woman in her forties who had recovered from COVID-19. CDR3 sequence reads: CASSSASAGLNTEAFF. For the CDR3, the DNA is TGTGCCAGCAGTTCCGCATCTGCGGGGCTGAACACTGAAGCTTTCTTT.